The source of this TCR beta chain is a study of early T cells in non-severe SARS-CoV-2 infection (dated by TCRdb to about 2021). At the level of the whole study: Because TCR sequencing relied on bulk RNA taken from unsorted whole blood, pairing of alpha and beta chains was not possible.

This clonotype was counted at least ten times. Its antigen is unknown. Per-base qualities were not stored, and no clone one base away is much larger. Points the paper makes about the study in general: VDJdb matching was skewed toward anti-spike CD8 responses and likely underestimated virus-specific expansions by missing private and CD4 specificities.

V loses 6 bases, J loses 5 bases, and the germline ends lie 22 bases apart. Including the terminal cysteine and phenylalanine, the CDR3 comprises 15 residues. CDR3 DNA is the only sequence kept; it has 45 bases, read in frame from the first base. From the germline V gene (reference sequence), CDR1 is DFQATT and CDR2 is SNEGSKA. A case-control design nested within a healthcare worker cohort in London, UK, was used, with weekly nasopharyngeal swab PCR tests and blood sampling performed. Healthcare workers were recruited between 23 and 31 March 2020, during the week of the UK lockdown, and were followed weekly for up to roughly 15 weeks. The library was prepared using 5' RACE. For sequencing, a NextSeq 500 was employed. To correct for sequencing error and PCR bias, the TCR library protocol tagged individual cDNA molecules with unique molecular identifiers. Sequencing covered both TCR alpha and beta chains, and within each sample the abundances of alpha and beta sequences were tightly co-correlated. In the source study's methods: Decombinator V4 was used to annotate the V gene, J gene and CDR3 of the TCR sequences. TCRs were defined as expanded if a significant change between any two time points was detected under a Poisson model with p below 0.0001. TCR abundances were normalised to the total number of TCRs sequenced in each sample and reported as counts per million. MAIT TCRs were defined by TRAV1-2 paired with TRAJ12, TRAJ20 or TRAJ33, and iNKT TCRs by TRAV10 paired with TRAJ18. VDJdb, accessed on 1 November 2021, was searched for TCRs annotated for CMV, EBV and SARS-CoV-2, and TCRs annotated for more than one antigen were excluded. Starting from the raw public reads, TCRdb applied fastp trimming at Q25, assembled clones with MiXCR and retained in-frame beta chains. Every entry covers one CDR3 protein and lists the most common genes and DNA from its rows. The V and J calls and clone size come from TCRdb's table, not from the authors' own analysis. The sample data list tens of thousands of distinct CDR3 sequences, and approximately 9.3% of these were observed just once. The top ten clonotypes cover roughly 8% of the sample.

The rearranged chain carries TRBV20-1 and TRBJ2-5; the D gene is perhaps TRBD1 or TRBD2, as each covers 5 bases. The source material was whole blood. The TCR comes from an adult who was a healthcare worker with PCR-confirmed SARS-CoV-2 infection or an uninfected control (not recorded which). The CDR3 has the sequence CSAPLQMGVRETQYF. DNA sequence: TGCAGTGCACCCCTTCAAATGGGGGTACGGGAGACCCAGTACTTC.